The T cell receptor beta chain described here comes from a study of somatic mutations in cytotoxic T cells in rheumatoid arthritis. This clone was observed a few times. Antigen: not known. J lost 4 bases, V lost 0 bases, and 10 bases had no gene match. Germline-derived CDR1 and CDR2 are SQVTM and ANQGSEA. The CDR3 runs to 19 residues. Points from the study as a whole: What antigens the expanded CD8+ clones targeted remained unknown. Among rheumatoid arthritis patients and age-matched healthy controls, CD8+ T-cell clonality was not significantly different. A largest CD8+ clone above 20% of CD8+ cells occurred in about an eighth of the roughly 60 patients.

Assay used: immunoSEQ multiplex PCR; TCRdb lists only in-frame clones, some missing. The sample has more than 15,000 clones; 74% are singletons. Each population, CD4+ and CD8+ cells, was isolated by positive magnetic bead selection and checked for purity by flow cytometry. Material for sequencing was CD8+ T cells sorted from blood. The J gene is TRBJ2-1, the V gene TRBV29-1; 15 bases map to TRBD2. This TCR was sampled from a man between 60 and 75 years old in good health. In nucleotides, the CDR3 is TGCAGCGTTGAAGAGGTTGCCGGGACTAGCGGGGGGCTATACAATGAGCAGTTCTTC. It encodes CSVEEVAGTSGGLYNEQFF.